The rows below give T cell receptor beta chains drawn from one sample of a study of OX40 agonist ivuxolimab in advanced cancers. This table comes from immunoSEQ multiplex PCR, and its TCRdb copy is limited to in-frame clones, with some not included. The sample carries roughly 11,000 clones, about 75% recorded once. The source material was CD4+ or CD8+ T cells sorted from blood, sampled in a trial of the OX40 agonist ivuxolimab. These receptor sequences come from an adult with an advanced solid tumor such as melanoma, head and neck, liver or kidney cancer. The CDR3 runs from the conserved cysteine through the conserved F or W. A D gene is named only where the DNA matches it firmly. Not all rows give a size; the values are once, few, many and, for expanded clones, a class.

d_call j_call v_call clone_size cdr3_aa cdr3_nt
TRBD2 TRBJ2-7 TRBV27 - CASSLKGTSGSYEQYF TGTGCCAGCAGTTTAAAAGGGACTAGCGGATCCTACGAGCAGTACTTC
- TRBJ1-3 TRBV7-9 - CASSFSKQGSGNTIYF TGTGCCAGCAGCTTCTCCAAACAGGGTTCTGGAAACACCATATATTTT
TRBD1 TRBJ2-6 TRBV10-3 - CAIRMTGLGANVLTF TGTGCCATCAGGATGACAGGGCTTGGGGCCAACGTCCTGACTTTC
- TRBJ2-2 TRBV5-4 - CASIGPSGSGELFF TGTGCCAGCATAGGGCCCAGCGGGTCCGGGGAGCTGTTTTTT
TRBD2 TRBJ2-2 TRBV7-2 - CASSLTSGSLTGELFF TGTGCCAGCAGCTTAACTAGCGGGAGTCTTACCGGGGAGCTGTTTTTT
- TRBJ2-7 TRBV20-1 medium-sized CSARGLDEQYF TGCAGTGCTAGGGGTTTGGACGAGCAGTACTTC
- TRBJ2-1 TRBV30 - CAWGPGYNEQFF TGTGCCTGGGGACCTGGGTACAATGAGCAGTTCTTC
TRBD2 TRBJ2-3 TRBV10-1 medium-sized CASSDIAGGIRTDTQYF TGCGCCAGCAGTGATATAGCGGGAGGGATCCGCACAGATACGCAGTATTTT
TRBD1 TRBJ1-5 TRBV28 few CASSLGQGYRQPQHF TGTGCCAGCAGTTTGGGACAGGGTTATCGCCAGCCCCAGCATTTT
TRBD2 TRBJ2-5 TRBV28 - CASNPTSGKQQETQYF TGTGCCAGCAACCCGACTAGCGGAAAGCAACAAGAGACCCAGTACTTC
- TRBJ1-4 TRBV6-5 - CASSYLGATNEKLFF TGTGCCAGCAGTTACTTGGGGGCAACTAATGAAAAACTGTTTTTT
- TRBJ2-5 TRBV9 - CASSVDQGTQYF TGTGCCAGCAGCGTTGACCAAGGGACCCAGTACTTC
- TRBJ1-6 TRBV19 - CASSTQGQRYNSPLHF TGTGCCAGTAGTACACAGGGCCAGCGTTATAATTCACCCCTCCACTTT
TRBD2 TRBJ2-1 TRBV7-6 - CASSSSGRGYNEQFF TGTGCCAGCAGCAGTAGCGGGAGGGGTTACAATGAGCAGTTCTTC
- TRBJ1-5 TRBV30 - CAWSRGADSNQPQHF TGTGCCTGGAGCCGGGGGGCGGATAGCAATCAGCCCCAGCATTTT
TRBD1 TRBJ2-1 TRBV6-6 - CASSKGQVFDEQFF TGTGCCAGCAGTAAGGGACAGGTTTTCGATGAGCAGTTCTTC
- TRBJ1-2 TRBV9 - CASSRIEWGADNYGYTF TGTGCCAGCAGCCGAATTGAATGGGGGGCCGACAACTATGGCTACACCTTC
TRBD2 TRBJ2-3 TRBV14 - CASSRLGEGDTQYF TGTGCCAGCAGCCGCCTCGGGGAGGGGGATACGCAGTATTTT
- TRBJ1-2 TRBV7-9 few CASSLEAGASNYGYTF TGTGCCAGCAGCTTAGAAGCGGGGGCCTCTAACTATGGCTACACCTTC